The TCR beta chain under discussion was sequenced for a study of blood T cell repertoires in COVID-19 (dated by TCRdb to 2020 to 2021). About the investigation overall: The collaborator samples originated in the United States, Italy and Spain and spanned the acute and convalescent phases of COVID-19. The prospective study material was composed of cDNA or gDNA derived from T cells, B-cell-depleted T cells, or PBMCs. Subjects who had been exposed to COVID-19, were actively infected with it, or had recovered from it provided the deeply sampled blood TCRbeta repertoires that made up the dataset. The repertoires were released in a freely available public database intended as a resource for research on the immune response to SARS-CoV-2. The samples were drawn from the first 160 participants of the ongoing ImmuneRACE study and from 950 to 1,500 subjects provided by 6 global collaborators. A de-identified subject ID, COVID-19 status, age in years and sex were almost always included in the sample metadata. Where HLA class I and class II types were available, the types were taken from metadata supplied by the sample provider, not from assay-based typing. General findings and caveats noted by the study authors: Clinical and demographic metadata were provided uncurated, with the amount varying by source and participant.

Whole blood was collected in K2EDTA tubes by collaborating institutions according to the institutions' own protocols. For TCRbeta analysis, collaborators shipped samples as frozen whole blood, isolated PBMCs, or DNA extracted from either of those sample types. In regard to this clone: The antigen it recognizes is unknown. No quality values exist for individual bases; no much larger clone is one base distant.

The immunoSEQ Assay, a bias-controlled multiplex PCR, was used to amplify TCRbeta CDR3 regions from genomic DNA. The authors' pipeline ran thus. Nucleated cell counts per sample were estimated from amplification of reference gene primers within the assay. To quantify the absolute abundance of each unique TCRbeta CDR3 rearrangement, sequence reads were collapsed and filtered. For each sample, productive Simpson clonality was calculated as the square root of Simpson's diversity index over productive rearrangements. TCRdb limited this immuneACCESS table to in-frame rearrangements with V and J called. A share of clones is missing; checked studies link under half to unresolved V genes, and the rest is unexplained. D and trimming were read from the DNA, whereas the V and J calls and clone size are those reported in that table. Counted in this sample were 110,000 or so clones; over 75% of them appeared once. Jointly, the top ten make up around 4.1% of the sample.

Source material: peripheral blood. The TCR was taken from a middle-aged man with acute or convalescent COVID-19.

CDR3 region: CASSPPSQDYSGNTIYF. At the DNA level, the sequence is TGTGCCAGCTCACCACCTTCACAGGACTACTCTGGAAACACCATATATTTT. The V and J segments used are TRBV18 and TRBJ1-3; 5 matching bases give a weak D call of TRBD1. CDR1 and CDR2, per the germline V gene, are KGHSH and LQKENI. The CDR3 spans 17 residues, from the cysteine through the phenylalanine. Just the 51-base CDR3 DNA is kept, in frame starting at base 1. The V end loses 0 bases and the J end loses 0 bases, and a stretch of 12 bases separates them.